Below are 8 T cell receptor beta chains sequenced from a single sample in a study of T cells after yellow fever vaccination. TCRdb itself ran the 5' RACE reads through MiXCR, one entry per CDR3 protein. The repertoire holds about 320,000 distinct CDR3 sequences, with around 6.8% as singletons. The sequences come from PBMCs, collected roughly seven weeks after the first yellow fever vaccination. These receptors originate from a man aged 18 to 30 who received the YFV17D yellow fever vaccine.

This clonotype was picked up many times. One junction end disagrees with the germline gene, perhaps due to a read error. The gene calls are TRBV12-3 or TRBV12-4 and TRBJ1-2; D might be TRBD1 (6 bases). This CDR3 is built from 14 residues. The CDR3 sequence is CASSLGQGLYGYTF. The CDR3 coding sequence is TGTGCCAGCAGCTTAGGGCAGGGGCTCTATGGCTACACCTTC.

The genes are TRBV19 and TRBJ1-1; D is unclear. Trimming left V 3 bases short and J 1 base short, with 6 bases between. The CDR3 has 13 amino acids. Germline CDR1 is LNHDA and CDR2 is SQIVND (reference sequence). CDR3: CASSMTWNTEAFF. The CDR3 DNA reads TGTGCCAGTAGTATGACGTGGAACACTGAAGCTTTCTTT.

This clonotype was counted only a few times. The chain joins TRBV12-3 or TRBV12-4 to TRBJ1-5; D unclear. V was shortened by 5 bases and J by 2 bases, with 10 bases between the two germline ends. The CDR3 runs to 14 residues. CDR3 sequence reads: CASSDTAGNQPQHF. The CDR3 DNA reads TGTGCCAGCAGTGACACAGCAGGCAATCAGCCCCAGCATTTT.

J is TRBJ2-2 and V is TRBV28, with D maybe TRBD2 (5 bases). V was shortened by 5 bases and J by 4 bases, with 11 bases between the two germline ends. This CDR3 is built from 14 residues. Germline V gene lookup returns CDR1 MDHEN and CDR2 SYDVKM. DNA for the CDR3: TGTGCCAGCAGTAGTTCGGGAAGCACCGGGGAGCTGTTTTTT. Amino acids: CASSSSGSTGELFF. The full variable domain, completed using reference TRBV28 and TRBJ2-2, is DVKVTQSSRYLVKRTGEKVFLECVQDMDHENMFWYRQDPGLGLRLIYFSYDVKMKEKGDIPEGYSVSREKKERFSLILESASTNQTSMYLCASSSSGSTGELFFGEGSRLTVL.

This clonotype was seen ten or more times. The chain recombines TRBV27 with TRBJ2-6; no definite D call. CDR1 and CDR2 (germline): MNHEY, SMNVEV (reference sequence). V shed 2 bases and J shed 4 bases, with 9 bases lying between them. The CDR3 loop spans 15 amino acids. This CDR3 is CASSLIPNGANVLTF. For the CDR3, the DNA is TGTGCCAGCAGTTTAATCCCAAACGGGGCCAACGTCCTGACTTTC.

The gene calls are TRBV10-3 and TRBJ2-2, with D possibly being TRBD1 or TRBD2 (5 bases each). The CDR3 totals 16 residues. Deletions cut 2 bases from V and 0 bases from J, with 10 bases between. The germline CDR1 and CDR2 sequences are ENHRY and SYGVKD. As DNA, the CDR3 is TGTGCCATCAGTGAGGAGGGGTGGGCGAACACCGGGGAGCTGTTTTTT. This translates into CAISEEGWANTGELFF.

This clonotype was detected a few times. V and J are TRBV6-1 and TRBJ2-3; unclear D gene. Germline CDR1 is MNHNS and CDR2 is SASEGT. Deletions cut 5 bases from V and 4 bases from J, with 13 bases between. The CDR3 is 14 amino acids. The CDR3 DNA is TGTGCCAGCAGTTACGCGCTTGCTGCAGATACGCAGTATTTT. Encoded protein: CASSYALAADTQYF.

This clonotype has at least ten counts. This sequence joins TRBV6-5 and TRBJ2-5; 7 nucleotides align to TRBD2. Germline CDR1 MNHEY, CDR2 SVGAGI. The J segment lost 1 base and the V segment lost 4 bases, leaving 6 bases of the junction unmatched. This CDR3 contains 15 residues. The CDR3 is CASSWGTSVQETQYF. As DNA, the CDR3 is TGTGCCAGCAGTTGGGGCACTAGCGTCCAAGAGACCCAGTACTTC.